This TCR beta chain was found in a study of cytomegalovirus exposure and HLA in healthy donors (dated by TCRdb to 2016 to 2017). Context from the whole study: In an earlier analysis of fewer than 750 of the donors, less than 350 Gb of sequence data and 95 million to 130 million unique TCR beta sequences from about 190 million T cells were reported. Among a few hundred genotyped donors of the cohort, an average of roughly 240,000 unique TCR beta nucleotide sequences were sequenced per donor, roughly a sixth of them non-productive. Of the 350 to 450 genotyped donors, 81% were placed in the genetic ancestry cluster associated with self-reported Caucasian donors. All discovery cohort repertoires had been generated on a single sequencing platform. To predict cytomegalovirus infection status, the study brought together high-throughput TCR immunosequencing, statistical association of individual TCRs with disease status, and machine learning. An earlier analysis of 587 of the donors used high-throughput TCR beta sequencing to judge whether each TCR beta V gene segment behaved as functional or pseudogenic. Because of strong linkage in the cohort, five DR-DQ haplotypes were treated as single units for association and clustering. The aim of the study was to test whether cataloging public T cell receptors could identify signatures of past pathogen exposure. To study patterns of TCR occurrence, a later analysis re-analyzed previously published TCR beta repertoires from more than 550 donors and added high-resolution HLA genotyping. Class I and class II HLA loci were covered by the typing at four-digit resolution. The study used immunosequencing to profile the T cell repertoires of 600 to 850 subjects and linked those repertoires to cytomegalovirus serostatus. The number of donors typed differed by locus, with about 629-640 for A, B, C, DRB1 and DQB1, 522 for DQA1, over 600 for DPA1, and about 450 for DPB1. Rather than using new phenotypic data, the later analysis identified candidate immune exposures from TCR beta sequences and from how often those sequences occurred across donors. Along with the approximately 650-subject first cohort, a separate validation cohort of over 90 different subjects was used. An early release that covered several hundred HLA-typed donors contained approximately 300 gigabases of sequencing data and tens of millions of unique TCR sequences. A later genetic analysis used genome-wide SNP genotypes for about 60% of the roughly 670 donors, treating that subset as a discovery cohort. Donor age, sex, ethnicity and CMV serostatus were collected together with the repertoire data. What the authors observed across the whole study: In a later analysis, most CMV-associated TCR beta chains were found to appear HLA-restricted, with HLA associations seemingly driven largely by CMV exposure. Specific HLA alleles were associated with 15,000 to 20,000 TCR beta sequences at a false discovery rate of 0.05 in a later analysis. In a later analysis, several top co-occurrence clusters were reported to appear linked to parvovirus B19, influenza, CMV and Epstein-Barr virus. V-gene and J-gene trimming of TCR beta chains was associated with a missense DCLRE1C variant in a later genetic analysis, and the association was replicated in an independent cohort. In a later analysis, HLA-associated TCR beta chains showed more clonal expansion and lower generation probabilities than non-associated chains that were equally common. In both the original and validation cohorts, the classifier was reported to diagnose cytomegalovirus status with high specificity and sensitivity. A further reported finding was that TCR beta sequences accurately predicted the HLA-A and HLA-B alleles for most subjects in the first cohort. It was suggested by the authors that the approach could potentially be generalized to other disease states and immunological phenotypes. Correlated functional status among segregating V segments might be attributable to linkage disequilibrium, but an unknown experimental factor could not be ruled out. The cohort was sequenced for TCR beta chains only, and without alpha or paired-chain data the features that could be detected were limited. Presence/absence analyses assumed roughly uniform sequencing depth across donors, an assumption that may not hold. In a later genetic analysis, fewer N-insertions in productive TCRs were reported among donors in an Asian-associated ancestry cluster than the approximately 670-donor mean. In an earlier analysis of more than 500 of the donors, most TCR beta V segments appeared in productive rearrangements about 90% or about 30% of the time, broadly matching IMGT annotations. Strong co-occurrence of HLA alleles, especially DR and DQ, made assigning TCR associations to individual alleles difficult. Because counts were too low, around 17 rarely observed V segments, including chromosome 9 orphons, were left out of the earlier analysis of approximately 580 of the donors. While some public TCRs were present in many individuals, most TCR sequences turned up only very rarely across donors. According to a later analysis, TCR association rates differed among HLA loci, with DRB1 alleles showing the most associated TCRs and HLA-C alleles showing the fewest. The study listed 150 to 200 TCR beta chains as associated with cytomegalovirus. A group of highly shared sequence variants was considered likely to be a technical artifact of the sequencing pipeline. A few of the identified cytomegalovirus-associated TCR beta chains were confirmed in vitro to be specific for cytomegalovirus antigens. Because HLA typing was unavailable for some donors at each locus, only the typed subset was used in association tests. For the cohort, immune exposure information was limited to CMV serostatus.

The cohort comprised 550 to 700 healthy bone marrow donors. All cohort members were sampled while nominally healthy, although unrecorded immune exposures were likely present. The donor was CMV seronegative and belonged to the group of 380 or so seronegative cohort members. A peripheral blood sample was provided by each donor, and peripheral blood mononuclear cells were used for TCR beta sequencing. The Qiagen DNeasy Blood Extraction Kit was used to extract genomic DNA from the blood cell samples. Turning to this clone: It has no known antigen specificity. The sample holds no much larger clone one base away, and base qualities are not on file.

Library preparation employed the immunoSEQ multiplex PCR assay. The multiplex PCR relied on a mix of 60 forward primers for TCR Vbeta segments and 13 reverse primers for TCR Jbeta segments. A multiplex PCR assay on genomic DNA amplified the CDR3 region of rearranged TCR beta genes. The Illumina HiSeq System was used to sequence the amplified TCR beta libraries as 87-base-pair reads. The source study handled its data this way. Across the roughly 600 repertoires, a later analysis counted tens of millions of unique TCR beta chains, roughly 11 million of which were shared by at least two donors. Raw reads were error-corrected and collapsed into unique sequences by a nearest-neighbor algorithm in which closely related sequences were merged to remove PCR and sequencing errors. V, D and J gene segments were assigned by aligning CDR3 sequences to IMGT reference sequences. For a sequence to be retained, a match of at least six nucleotides was required to both a V gene segment and a J gene segment. A rearrangement was called productive if the CDR3 had no stop codons and remained in frame with V and J, and every other rearrangement was called non-productive. Following IMGT convention, CDR3 was defined as the stretch from the second conserved V-encoded cysteine up to the conserved J-encoded phenylalanine. The earlier analysis of roughly 590 of the donors excluded sequences that lacked an unambiguous match to a single V gene segment. In an earlier analysis of 587 of the donors, V segments were called functional above 56.7% productive rearrangements and were called segregating when the between-donor standard deviation exceeded 5%. A statistical classification framework was developed to diagnose cytomegalovirus status using the catalog of TCR beta chain sequences. In a later analysis, V and J genes were assigned by comparing TCR nucleotide sequences against IMGT/GENE-DB human TR gene sequences. Using the TCRdist pipeline, a later analysis assigned CDR3 sequences along with most-parsimonious VDJ recombination scenarios. A later analysis defined each TCR beta chain by its CDR3 amino acid sequence plus V-gene family, and excluded reads lacking a unique V-gene family. To address suspected cross-contamination and a sequencing artifact, a later analysis removed 592 highly shared, low-generation-probability nucleotide sequences. In a later analysis, a clonal expansion index for each public chain was calculated from normalized within-repertoire ranks of inferred template counts. In a later analysis, generation probabilities were computed using a VDJ recombination model fitted to out-of-frame rearrangements, and the results were checked against IGoR. A later analysis scored TCR-TCR, TCR-HLA and TCR-CMV co-occurrence with hypergeometric tests, applying a repertoire-size bias correction to TCR pairs. In a later analysis, false discovery rates were estimated by permuting HLA or CMV assignments 20 times. In a later analysis, co-occurring TCRs were grouped using DBSCAN, with TCRdist sequence similarity added in when clustering inside HLA-allele-positive subsets. Repertoires with fewer than 30,000 or more than 120,000 public chains were left out of co-occurrence clustering, as were five repertoires with anomalous nucleotide sharing. As stored in TCRdb, this immuneACCESS dataset retains in-frame rearrangements with V and J assigned. A fraction of the clones does not appear; measured against another copy, unresolved V genes explain less than half of the discrepancy, and the remainder lacks a known reason. V and J calls and clone size are as listed in that table; D and trimming were resolved from the DNA. Across this sample there are around 170,000 clones, with around 82% seen only once. The top ten hold around 2.4% of the sample.

This TCR was sampled from a man aged 55 to 70 in good health and CMV-seronegative. Material for sequencing was PBMCs.

The DNA sequence follows: TGTGCCAGCTCACCACCGATGGGAGATGAGCAGTTCTTC. This is translated as CASSPPMGDEQFF. The chain joins TRBV18 to TRBJ2-1; possibly the D gene is TRBD2, per 5 matching bases. Cut back by 0 bases and 8 bases, the V and J ends lie 8 bases apart. CDR1 KGHSH and CDR2 LQKENI were looked up in the germline V gene. The CDR3 measures 13 amino acids from cysteine to phenylalanine. CDR3 DNA is the only sequence kept; it has 39 bases, read in frame from the first base. Here the CDR3 is joined to the reference TRBV18 and TRBJ2-1 genes, and the full variable domain is: NAGVMQNPRHLVRRRGQEARLRCSPMKGHSHVYWYRQLPEEGLKFMVYLQKENIIDESGMPKERFSAEFPKEGPSILRIQQVVRGDSAAYFCASSPPMGDEQFFGPGTRLTVL.